This is a list of T cell receptor beta chains from one sample in a study of CD8 T cells in ankylosing spondylitis. TCRdb used MiXCR to reprocess the 5' RACE reads, holding one entry per CDR3 protein. The data contain about 310,000 distinct CDR3 sequences, roughly 20% of them singletons. Material for sequencing was blood, either unsorted or a sorted T cell fraction (not recorded which). Every receptor here comes from a female donor with ankylosing spondylitis or in good health (not recorded which). The CDR3 runs from the conserved cysteine through the conserved F or W. A D gene is named only where the DNA matches it firmly. Size values are once, few and many counts, or a class for expanded clones, and some rows have none.

cdr3_length d_call j_call v_call clone_size cdr3_nt cdr3_aa
15 . TRBJ1-1 TRBV19 . TGTGCCAGTAGTATACAGGGTGGTACGTTAACTGAAGCTTTCTTT CASSIQGGTLTEAFF
13 . TRBJ2-1 TRBV20-1 few TGCAGTGGAGGCGGGATAGTAAAGGATGAGCAGTTCTTC CSGGGIVKDEQFF
12 . TRBJ2-5 TRBV9 . TGTGCCAGCAGCGCCTCCCAAGAGACCCAGTACTTC CASSASQETQYF
15 . TRBJ1-5 TRBV7-8 few TGTGCCAGCAGCCGCGCCGTGGGATTTGGGCAGCCCCAGCATTTT CASSRAVGFGQPQHF
14 . TRBJ2-1 TRBV20-1 few TGCAGTGCTCACTCGGGGGTAACCTACAATGAGCAGTTCTTC CSAHSGVTYNEQFF
14 . TRBJ2-5 TRBV2 . TGTGCCAGCAAACCGGGGCTAGGGATGGAGACCCAGTACTTC CASKPGLGMETQYF
15 . TRBJ2-1 TRBV10-3 few TGTGCCATCAGTGAGTCGAATGGCGGATCCAATGAGCAGTTCTTC CAISESNGGSNEQFF
16 . TRBJ2-2 TRBV12-3/TRBV12-4 few TGTGCCAGCAGCCTGAGAGAACTCCCTGGGACCGGGGAGCTGTTTTTT CASSLRELPGTGELFF
14 . TRBJ1-5 TRBV4-2 many TGTGCCAGCAGCCAAGCTGGGTACAATCAGCCCCAGCATTTT CASSQAGYNQPQHF
17 . TRBJ1-1 TRBV7-9 . TGTGCCAGCAACTCCCGAGGGGGTATAATCCCGAACACTGAAGCTTTCTTT CASNSRGGIIPNTEAFF
15 . TRBJ2-7 TRBV6-1 . TGTGCCAGCAGTCAAGCGGGCGCCCGTTCCTACGAGCAGTACTTC CASSQAGARSYEQYF
14 . TRBJ2-5 TRBV7-6 . TGTGCCAGCAGCTTACGACTGGGCGGAGAGACCCAGTACTTC CASSLRLGGETQYF
15 TRBD1 TRBJ2-7 TRBV7-6 few TGTGCCAGCAGCCAGAGGACAGGTGCAACTACAGAGCAGTACTTC CASSQRTGATTEQYF
15 . TRBJ2-1 TRBV20-1 few TGCAGTGCTCGACAACCCGCAACTTCCTACAATGAGCAGTTCTTC CSARQPATSYNEQFF